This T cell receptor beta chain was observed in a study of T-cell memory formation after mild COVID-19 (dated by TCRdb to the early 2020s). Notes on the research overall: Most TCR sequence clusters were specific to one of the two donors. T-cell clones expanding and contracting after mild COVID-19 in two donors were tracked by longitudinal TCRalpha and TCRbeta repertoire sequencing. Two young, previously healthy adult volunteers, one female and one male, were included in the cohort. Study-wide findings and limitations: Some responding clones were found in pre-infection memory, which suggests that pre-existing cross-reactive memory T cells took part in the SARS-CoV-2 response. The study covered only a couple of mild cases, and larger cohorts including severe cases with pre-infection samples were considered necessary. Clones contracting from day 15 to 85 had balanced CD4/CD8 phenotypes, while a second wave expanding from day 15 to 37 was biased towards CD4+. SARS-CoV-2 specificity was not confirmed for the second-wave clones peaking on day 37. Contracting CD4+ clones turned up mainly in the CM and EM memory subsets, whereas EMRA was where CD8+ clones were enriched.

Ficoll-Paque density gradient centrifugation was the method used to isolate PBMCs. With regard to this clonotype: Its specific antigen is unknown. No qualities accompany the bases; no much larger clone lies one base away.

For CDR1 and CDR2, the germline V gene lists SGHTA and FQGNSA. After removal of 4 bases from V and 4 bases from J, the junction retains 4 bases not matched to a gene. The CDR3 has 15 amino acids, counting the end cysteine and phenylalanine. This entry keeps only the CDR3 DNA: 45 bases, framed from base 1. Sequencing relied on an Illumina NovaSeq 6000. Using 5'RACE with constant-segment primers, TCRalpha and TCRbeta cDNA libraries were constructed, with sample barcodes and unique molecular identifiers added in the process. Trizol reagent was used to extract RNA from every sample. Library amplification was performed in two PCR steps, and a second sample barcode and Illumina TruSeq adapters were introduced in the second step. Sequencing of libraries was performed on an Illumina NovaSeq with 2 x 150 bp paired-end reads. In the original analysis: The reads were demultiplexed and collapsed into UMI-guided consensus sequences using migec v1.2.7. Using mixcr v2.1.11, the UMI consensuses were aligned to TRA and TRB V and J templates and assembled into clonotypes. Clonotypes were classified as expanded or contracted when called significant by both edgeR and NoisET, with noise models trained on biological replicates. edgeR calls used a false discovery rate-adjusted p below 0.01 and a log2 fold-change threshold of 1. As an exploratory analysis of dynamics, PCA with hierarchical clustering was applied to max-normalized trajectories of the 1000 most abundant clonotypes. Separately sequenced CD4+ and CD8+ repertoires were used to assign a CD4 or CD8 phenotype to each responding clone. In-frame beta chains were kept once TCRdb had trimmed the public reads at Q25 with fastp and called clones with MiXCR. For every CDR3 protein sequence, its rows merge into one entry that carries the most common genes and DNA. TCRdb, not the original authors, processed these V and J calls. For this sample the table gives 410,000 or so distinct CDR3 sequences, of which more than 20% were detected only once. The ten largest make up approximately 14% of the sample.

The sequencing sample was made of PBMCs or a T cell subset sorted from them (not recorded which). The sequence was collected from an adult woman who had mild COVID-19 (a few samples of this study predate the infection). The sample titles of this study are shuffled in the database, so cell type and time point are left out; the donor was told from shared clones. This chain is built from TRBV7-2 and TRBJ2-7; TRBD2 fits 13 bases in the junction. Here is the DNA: TGTGCCAGCAGCTCCGGACTAGCGGGAGCTTACGAGCAGTACTTC. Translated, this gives CASSSGLAGAYEQYF.